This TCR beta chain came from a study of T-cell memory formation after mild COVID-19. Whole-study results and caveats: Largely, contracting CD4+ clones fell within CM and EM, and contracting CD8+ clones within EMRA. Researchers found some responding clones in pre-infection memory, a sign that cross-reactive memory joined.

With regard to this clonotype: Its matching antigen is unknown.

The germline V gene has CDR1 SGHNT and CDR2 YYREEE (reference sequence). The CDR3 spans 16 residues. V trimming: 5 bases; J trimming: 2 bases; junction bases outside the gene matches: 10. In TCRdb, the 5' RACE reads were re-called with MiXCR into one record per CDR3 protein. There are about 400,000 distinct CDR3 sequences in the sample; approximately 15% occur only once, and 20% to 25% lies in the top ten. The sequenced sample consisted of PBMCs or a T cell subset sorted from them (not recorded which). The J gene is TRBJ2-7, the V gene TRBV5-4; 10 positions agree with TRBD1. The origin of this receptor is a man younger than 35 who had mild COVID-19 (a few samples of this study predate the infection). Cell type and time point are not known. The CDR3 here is CASRAGTGAGTYEQYF. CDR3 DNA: TGTGCCAGCAGGGCGGGGACAGGGGCCGGGACCTACGAGCAGTACTTC.